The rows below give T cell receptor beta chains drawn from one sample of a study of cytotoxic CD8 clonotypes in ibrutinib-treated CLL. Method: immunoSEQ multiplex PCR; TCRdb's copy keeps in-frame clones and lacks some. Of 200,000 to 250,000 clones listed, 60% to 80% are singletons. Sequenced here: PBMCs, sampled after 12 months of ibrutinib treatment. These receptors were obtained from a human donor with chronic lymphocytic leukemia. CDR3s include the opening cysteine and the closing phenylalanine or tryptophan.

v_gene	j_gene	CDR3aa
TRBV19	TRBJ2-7	CATDNSYEQYF
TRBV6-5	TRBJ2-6	CASCRDPGANVLTF
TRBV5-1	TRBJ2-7	CASSLSWTGDEQYF
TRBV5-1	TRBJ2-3	CASSLVDTQYF
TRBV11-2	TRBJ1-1	CASSLVGATEAFF
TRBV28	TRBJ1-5	CASSTGPNQPQHF
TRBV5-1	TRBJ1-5	CASSLGRGRDQPQHF
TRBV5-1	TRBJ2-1	CASSREGYNEQFF
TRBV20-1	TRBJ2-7	CSAGTLGEQYF
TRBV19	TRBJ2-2	CASTSGTVTGELFF
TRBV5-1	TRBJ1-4	CASSLAGYNEKLFF
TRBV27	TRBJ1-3	CASRGGYSGNTIYF
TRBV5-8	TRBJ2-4	CASSFWQTIAKNIQYF
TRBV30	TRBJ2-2	CAWSVLASGELFF
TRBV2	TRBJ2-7	CASRGTGQDVAYEQYF
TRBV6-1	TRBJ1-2	CASSNGIRGYTF
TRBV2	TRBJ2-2	CASGGTINTGELFF
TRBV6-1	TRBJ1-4	CASSEAGEHEKLFF
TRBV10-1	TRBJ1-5	CASSVGLDQPQHF
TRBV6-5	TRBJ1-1	CASSHRGFEAFF
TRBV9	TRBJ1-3	CASSLNGAYGNTIYF
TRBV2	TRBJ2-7	CASRRTYEQYF
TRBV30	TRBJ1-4	CAWSVGQFNEKLFF
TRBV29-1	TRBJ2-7	CSVLDRPRDEQYF
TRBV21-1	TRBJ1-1	CASSKGQANTEAFF
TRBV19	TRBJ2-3	CASSISSGGPQDTQYF
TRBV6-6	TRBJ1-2	CASSMTVTLTGYTF
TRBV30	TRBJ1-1	CAWRETKRNLLTEAFF
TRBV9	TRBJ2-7	CASSVGSADYEQYF
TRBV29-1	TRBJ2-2	CSVAALAANTGELFF
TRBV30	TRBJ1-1	CAWSEGLLGEAFF
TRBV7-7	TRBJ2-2	CASSGQVNTGELFF
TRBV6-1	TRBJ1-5	CASSEVYGSNQPQHF
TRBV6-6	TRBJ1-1	CASSSSDHGNTEAFF
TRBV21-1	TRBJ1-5	CASSRTPGAWDMRNQPQHF
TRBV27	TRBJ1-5	CASSLSRDQPQHF
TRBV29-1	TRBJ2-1	CSAATGGIYNEQFF
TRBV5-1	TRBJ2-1	CASSQNSYEQFF
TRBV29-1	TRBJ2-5	CSGLAGASQETQYF
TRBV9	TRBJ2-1	CASSVLAETDNEQFF
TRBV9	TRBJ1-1	CASSQTGLSGTEAFF
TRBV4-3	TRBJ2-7	CASSHADRAGEQYF
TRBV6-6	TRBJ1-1	CASSYPEAFF